The next 32 T cell receptor beta chains were all read from a single sample in a study of T-cell memory formation after mild COVID-19. TCRdb analysed the 5' RACE reads with MiXCR anew, one entry per CDR3 protein. The data hold around 340,000 distinct CDR3 sequences, with around a fifth observed a single time. The material sequenced was PBMCs or a T cell subset sorted from them (not recorded which). The receptor source for this set is an adult woman who had mild COVID-19 (a few samples of this study predate the infection). Cell type and time point are not known.

The gene calls are TRBV5-1 and TRBJ2-7, with D uncertain. Germline V gene lookup returns CDR1 SGHRS and CDR2 YFSETQ. Trimming took off 3 bases at V and 3 bases at J, with 13 bases between the two ends. The CDR3 loop spans 14 amino acids. CDR3 bases: TGCGCCAGCAGCTCGCCTGGACGGAACTACGAGCAGTACTTC. Translated: CASSSPGRNYEQYF.

This clonotype was detected a few times. V is TRBV7-9 and J is TRBJ2-3; unclear D gene. Germline lookup yields CDR1 SEHNR and CDR2 FQNEAQ (reference sequence). Trimming removed 5 bases at V and 2 bases at J, with 17 bases between. This CDR3 spans 16 amino acids. CDR3 in DNA: TGTGCCAGCAGCCCCCCTGGAAGGTCCCTCACAGATACGCAGTATTTT. Protein sequence: CASSPPGRSLTDTQYF.

This clonotype has a handful of counts. The rearrangement joins TRBV14 to TRBJ1-2; weak D call: TRBD1 (6 bases). Per the germline V gene, CDR1 is SGHDN and CDR2 is FVKESK. V dropped 4 bases and J dropped 6 bases, with 24 bases sitting between them. This CDR3 has 17 amino acids. DNA of the CDR3: TGTGCCAGCAGCCCCCCGAAGGGGACACTTATTGGGGATGGCTACACCTTC. Its translation is CASSPPKGTLIGDGYTF.

This clonotype turned up a few times. The chain uses TRBV12-3 or TRBV12-4 and TRBJ1-3, with a weak D call TRBD1 (5 bases). The V gene lost 4 bases and the J gene lost 0 bases, with 16 bases spanning the gap. This CDR3 has 17 amino acids. The CDR3 DNA sequence: TGTGCCAGCAGTTCTGGGGACTCTCAATCCTCTGGAAACACCATATATTTT. As protein: CASSSGDSQSSGNTIYF.

The chain is built from TRBV9 and TRBJ2-5; tentative D call: TRBD2 (6 bases). The CDR3 is 16 residues long. The V end lost 3 bases, the J end lost 4 bases, and 19 bases lay between the germline ends. The germline V gene encodes CDR1 SGDLS and CDR2 YYNGEE. CDR3 nucleotide sequence: TGTGCCAGCAGCGCCACGGGGGACCCAGCGCGAGAGACCCAGTACTTC. It specifies CASSATGDPARETQYF.

The CDR3 DNA sequence: TGTGCCGGCGGGGGGGGTGAGACCCAGTACTTC. Translated, it gives CAGGGGETQYF. J is TRBJ2-5 and V is TRBV10-3; TRBD2 matches at 9 bases. The CDR3 spans 11 residues. The germline CDR1 and CDR2 sequences are ENHRY and SYGVKD. V lost 11 bases, J lost 5 bases, and 3 bases stayed unmatched.

In its sample, this clonotype was seen a few times. The chain links TRBV5-1 to TRBJ2-3, with 8 bases matching TRBD2. V dropped 0 bases and J dropped 2; count of bases not matched to a gene: 5. Germline loops: CDR1 SGHRS, CDR2 YFSETQ. The CDR3 totals 16 residues. The CDR3 protein is CASSLEGGGLTDTQYF. The CDR3 bases are TGCGCCAGCAGCTTGGAGGGCGGGGGGCTCACAGATACGCAGTATTTT. The whole variable domain, filled in from reference TRBV5-1 and TRBJ2-3, reads KAGVTQTPRYLIKTRGQQVTLSCSPISGHRSVSWYQQTPGQGLQFLFEYFSETQRNKGNFPGRFSGRQFSNSRSEMNVSTLELGDSALYLCASSLEGGGLTDTQYFGPGTRLTVL.

A single count supports this clonotype. J is TRBJ2-7 and V is TRBV20-1, with D tentatively TRBD1 or TRBD2 (5 bases each). The germline gives CDR1 DFQATT, CDR2 SNEGSKA (reference sequence). V shed 3 bases and J shed 0 bases, with 15 bases lying between them. The CDR3 consists of 15 residues. Here the CDR3 reads CSARGERVPSYEQYF. CDR3 in DNA: TGCAGTGCTAGGGGGGAGAGGGTACCCTCCTACGAGCAGTACTTC.

This sequence joins TRBV10-3 and TRBJ2-7; 10 nucleotides align to TRBD2. CDR1 is ENHRY and CDR2 is SYGVKD in the germline V gene. This CDR3 spans 17 amino acids. V gave up 0 bases and J gave up 0 bases; unmatched junction bases: 5. CDR3 residues: CAISESGLASSSYEQYF. The CDR3 region has the DNA TGTGCCATCAGTGAGTCGGGACTAGCGTCAAGCTCCTACGAGCAGTACTTC.

This clonotype was seen a few times. DNA of the CDR3: TGTGCCAGCAGCGCCGCGGGGGCGCACAATGAGCAGTTCTTC. This sequence encodes CASSAAGAHNEQFF. This chain joins TRBV7-9 and TRBJ2-1; tentative D call: TRBD2 (7 bases). CDR3 size: 14 residues. Trimming left V 5 bases short and J 5 bases short, with 13 bases between. CDR1 and CDR2 (germline): SEHNR, FQNEAQ (reference sequence). The whole variable domain, remainder taken from reference TRBV7-9 and TRBJ2-1, is DTGVSQNPRHKITKRGQNVTFRCDPISEHNRLYWYRQTLGQGPEFLTYFQNEAQLEKSRLLSDRFSAERPKGSFSTLEIQRTEQGDSAMYLCASSAAGAHNEQFFGPGTRLTVL.

This clonotype showed up just a few times. The genes are TRBV15 and TRBJ1-5, with 7 bases aligning to TRBD1. The junction had 5 bases not matched to a gene; V was cut back by 2 bases and J by 7 bases. The germline V gene has CDR1 LNHNV and CDR2 YYDKDF (reference sequence). CDR3 length equals 14 residues. The CDR3: CATSRNPGGQPQHF. For the CDR3, the DNA is TGTGCCACCAGCAGAAACCCAGGGGGGCAGCCCCAGCATTTT.

There are a few counts of this clonotype. This chain joins TRBV7-8 and TRBJ1-4, with 9 bases that match TRBD1. The CDR3 loop spans 14 amino acids. Trimming took 4 bases from V and 4 from J; bases not matched to a gene: 1. The germline V gene has CDR1 SGHVS and CDR2 FQNEAQ. The CDR3 reads CASSSDRGNEKLFF. CDR3 in DNA: TGTGCCAGCAGCTCGGACAGGGGTAATGAAAAACTGTTTTTT.

V is TRBV2 and J is TRBJ1-2, with D possibly matching TRBD1 (6 bases). The CDR3 has 14 amino acids. Trimming removed 6 bases from V and 7 bases from J, with 18 bases in between. Per the germline V gene, CDR1 is SNHLY and CDR2 is FYNNEI. The CDR3 loop is CASSDFDRTGGYTF. CDR3 in DNA: TGTGCCAGCAGCGACTTCGACAGGACGGGTGGCTACACCTTC.

This clonotype has only a few counts. The CDR3 region has the DNA TGTGCCAGCAGTTACACCGGGACAGGGCCCGAGCAGTACTTC. Translated, it gives CASSYTGTGPEQYF. This chain uses TRBV6-5 with TRBJ2-7; 9 positions match TRBD1. CDR1 MNHEY and CDR2 SVGAGI come from the germline V gene. V shed 2 bases, J shed 6 bases, and the junction held 5 bases outside the gene matches. This CDR3 region has 14 residues.

The chain carries TRBV10-2 and TRBJ2-7; perhaps TRBD1 as D (5 bases). Germline V CDR1 and CDR2: WSHSY, SAAADI. This CDR3 is built from 15 residues. The V end lost 0 bases, the J end lost 3 bases, and 12 bases lay between the germline ends. CDR3 bases: TGCGCCAGCAGTGAGTCGAGGACAAGGAGCTACGAGCAGTACTTC. Amino acids: CASSESRTRSYEQYF.

This clonotype has a handful of counts. The V gene is TRBV11-3, the J gene TRBJ2-3, with 8 bases fitting TRBD2. The ends lost 5 bases at V and 4 bases at J; junction bases unmatched: 8. CDR1 and CDR2 from the germline V gene are SGHNT and YENEEA. The CDR3 sequence is 15 residues long. Written as DNA, the CDR3 is TGTGCCAGCAGCGCGCGGGAGGAAAGGGCAGATACGCAGTATTTT. It codes for CASSAREERADTQYF. The full variable domain, with the rest looked up from reference TRBV11-3 and TRBJ2-3, is EAGVVQSPRYKIIEKKQPVAFWCNPISGHNTLYWYLQNLGQGPELLIRYENEEAVDDSQLPKDRFSAERLKGVDSTLKIQPAELGDSAVYLCASSAREERADTQYFGPGTRLTVL.

The J gene is TRBJ2-7, the V gene TRBV18; possible D gene TRBD1, 5 bases. With 8 bases removed from V and 3 bases from J, the gap between germline ends came to 8 bases. This CDR3 contains 11 residues. CDR1 is KGHSH and CDR2 is LQKENI in the germline V gene. CDR3: CASPRDYEQYF. The CDR3 DNA reads TGTGCCAGCCCCAGGGACTACGAGCAGTACTTC.

This clonotype was counted a few times. This sequence joins TRBV12-3 or TRBV12-4 and TRBJ2-2; D unclear. There are 15 residues in the CDR3. Trimming shortened V by 1 base and J by 7 bases, and 13 bases separated the two germline ends. The chain's CDR3 is CASSLGGTSIGELFF. The CDR3 DNA reads TGTGCCAGCAGTTTAGGGGGTACGAGTATCGGGGAGCTGTTTTTT.

The rearrangement links TRBV28 to TRBJ1-1; 10 bases are a match to TRBD1. Germline V CDR1 and CDR2: MDHEN, SYDVKM. After removal of 3 bases from V and 6 bases from J, the junction contained 10 bases not matched to a gene. The CDR3 covers 16 residues. This CDR3 reads CASSFQDRGSVAEAFF. The DNA of the CDR3 is TGTGCCAGCAGTTTTCAGGACAGGGGGTCGGTCGCTGAAGCTTTCTTT.

The CDR3 is CASRFRDAQETQYF. DNA for the CDR3: TGTGCCAGCAGGTTCAGGGACGCCCAAGAGACCCAGTACTTC. The chain uses TRBV12-3 or TRBV12-4 and TRBJ2-5; D possibly matches TRBD1 or TRBD2 (5 bases each). The CDR3 length is 14 residues. V lost 6 bases, J lost 1 base, and 12 bases lay in between.

The chain has TRBV5-6 and TRBJ1-5; tentatively, D is TRBD1 (5 bases). The V gene lost 7 bases and the J gene lost 7 bases, with 21 bases spanning the gap. This CDR3 contains 15 residues. Germline CDR1 reads SGHDT; CDR2 reads YYEEEE. CDR3 nucleotides: TGTGCCAGCTTATTTGAGGGGACCTCAGACCAGCCCCAGCATTTT. This gives the protein CASLFEGTSDQPQHF.

This clonotype was counted only a few times. The chain is built from TRBV6-1 and TRBJ2-1; possibly TRBD2 for D (5 bases). The V gene lost 4 bases and the J gene lost 0 bases, with 10 bases spanning the gap. Germline values: CDR1 MNHNS, CDR2 SASEGT. The CDR3 runs 15 residues. The CDR3 sequence: CASSVDLSSYNEQFF. The CDR3 DNA reads as TGTGCCAGCAGTGTGGACTTAAGCTCCTACAATGAGCAGTTCTTC.

The chain joins TRBV14 to TRBJ2-1; D gene uncertain. Looked up from germline, CDR1 is SGHDN and CDR2 is FVKESK. The V gene lost 1 base and the J gene lost 12 bases, with 13 bases spanning the gap. This CDR3 has 13 amino acids. CDR3 region: CASSQGPILGQFF. The CDR3, as DNA: TGTGCCAGCAGCCAAGGGCCGATCCTGGGGCAGTTCTTC.

This clonotype has more than one count but fewer than ten. The chain couples TRBV7-9 to TRBJ2-7; D perhaps matches TRBD1 (6 bases). This CDR3 spans 13 amino acids. Germline V gene lookup returns CDR1 SEHNR and CDR2 FQNEAQ (reference sequence). V dropped 5 bases and J dropped 7 bases, with 15 bases sitting between them. As DNA, the CDR3 is TGTGCCAGCAGCATTGGGACACGCTGGGAGCAGTACTTC. Residues: CASSIGTRWEQYF.

This chain connects TRBV27 to TRBJ2-7, with D maybe TRBD1 (7 bases). The V and J ends lost 6 bases and 4 bases respectively, with 13 bases between them. The CDR3 is made up of 13 amino acids. The germline CDR1 and CDR2 sequences are MNHEY and SMNVEV (reference sequence). CDR3 region: CASSMTGRYEQYF. The CDR3 coding sequence is TGTGCCAGCAGCATGACAGGGAGGTACGAGCAGTACTTC.

The rearrangement links TRBV27 to TRBJ2-5; the D gene is possibly TRBD1 (5 bases). Germline V CDR1 and CDR2: MNHEY, SMNVEV (reference sequence). Deletions cut 7 bases from V and 1 base from J, with 16 bases between. The CDR3 is 15 residues long. The CDR3 protein is CASTSSGNPQETQYF. For the CDR3, the DNA is TGTGCCAGCACCTCGTCAGGGAATCCCCAAGAGACCCAGTACTTC.

The V call is TRBV11-3, the J call TRBJ1-1; D is ambiguous. This CDR3 has 13 residues. V was clipped by 6 bases and J by 1 base, with 9 bases between them. Germline lookup yields CDR1 SGHNT and CDR2 YENEEA. DNA of the CDR3: TGTGCCAGCAGTCGGTCTGGGAACACTGAAGCTTTCTTT. Its translation: CASSRSGNTEAFF.

This rearrangement joins TRBV20-1 to TRBJ2-1; D might be TRBD1 or TRBD2, each matching 5 bases. Trimming took off 5 bases at V and 9 bases at J, with 17 bases between the two ends. This CDR3 has 13 amino acids. Germline lookup yields CDR1 DFQATT and CDR2 SNEGSKA (reference sequence). The CDR3 region has the DNA TGCAGTGCTCGGGACCCCCGGTTGGGTGAGCAGTTCTTC. Protein sequence: CSARDPRLGEQFF.

This clonotype was seen a handful of times. This sequence joins TRBV3-1 and TRBJ2-1; 14 positions agree with TRBD2. Germline CDR1 reads LGHDT; CDR2 reads YNNKEL (reference sequence). V dropped 1 base and J dropped 14; count of bases not matched to a gene: 16. The CDR3 is 18 residues long. The CDR3 sequence is CASSQVTRLAGGPSLKFF. The CDR3 DNA sequence: TGTGCCAGCAGCCAAGTTACCAGACTAGCGGGAGGGCCCTCTTTAAAGTTCTTC.

The table lists this clonotype with a few counts. V and J are TRBV3-1 and TRBJ2-3; TRBD2 matches 10 bases. Germline V CDR1 and CDR2: LGHDT, YNNKEL (reference sequence). The J segment lost 4 bases and the V segment lost 3 bases, leaving 10 bases of the junction unmatched. This CDR3 is built from 17 residues. The CDR3 here is CASSHPLTSGLADTQYF. The CDR3 nucleotides are TGTGCCAGCAGCCACCCCCTGACTAGCGGGCTGGCAGATACGCAGTATTTT.

This clonotype has just a few counts. The chain has TRBV7-9 and TRBJ1-4, with unresolved D. This CDR3 is 11 amino acids long. V lost 3 bases to trimming and J lost 6 bases, with 2 bases between them. Germline CDR1 is SEHNR and CDR2 is FQNEAQ (reference sequence). The CDR3 sequence: CASSFDEKLFF. In DNA, the CDR3 is TGTGCCAGCAGCTTTGATGAAAAACTGTTTTTT.

This clonotype was observed at least ten times. V usage is TRBV24-1 and J usage is TRBJ2-4; D not certain. V was clipped by 3 bases and J by 0 bases, with 11 bases between them. The CDR3 sequence is 16 residues long. CDR1 and CDR2 (germline): KGHDR, SFDVKD. The CDR3 region has the DNA TGTGCCACCAGTGATGAGGACGGGTTAGCCAAAAACATTCAGTACTTC. Its protein is CATSDEDGLAKNIQYF.